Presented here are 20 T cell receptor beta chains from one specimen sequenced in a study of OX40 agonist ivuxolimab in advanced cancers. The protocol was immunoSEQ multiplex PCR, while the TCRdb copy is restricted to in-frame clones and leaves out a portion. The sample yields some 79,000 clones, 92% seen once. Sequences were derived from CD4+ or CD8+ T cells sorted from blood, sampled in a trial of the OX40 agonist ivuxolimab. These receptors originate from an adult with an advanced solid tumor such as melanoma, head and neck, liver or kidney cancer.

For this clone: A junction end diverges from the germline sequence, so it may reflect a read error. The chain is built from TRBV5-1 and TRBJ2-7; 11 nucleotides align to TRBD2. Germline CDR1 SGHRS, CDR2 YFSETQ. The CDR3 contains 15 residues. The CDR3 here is CASSLGLADSYEQYF. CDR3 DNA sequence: TGTGCCAGCAGCTTGGGACTAGCGGATAGCTACGAGCAGTACTTC.

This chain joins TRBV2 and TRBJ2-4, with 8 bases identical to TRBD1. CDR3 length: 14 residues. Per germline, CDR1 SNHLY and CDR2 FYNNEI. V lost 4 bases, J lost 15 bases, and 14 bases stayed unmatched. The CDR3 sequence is CASSGRTRTGSMYF. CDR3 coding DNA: TGTGCCAGCAGTGGTCGAACAAGGACAGGGAGTATGTACTTC. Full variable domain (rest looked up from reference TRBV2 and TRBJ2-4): EPEVTQTPSHQVTQMGQEVILRCVPISNHLYFYWYRQILGQKVEFLVSFYNNEISEKSEIFDDQFSVERPDGSNFTLKIRSTKLEDSAMYFCASSGRTRTGSMYFGAGTRLSVL.

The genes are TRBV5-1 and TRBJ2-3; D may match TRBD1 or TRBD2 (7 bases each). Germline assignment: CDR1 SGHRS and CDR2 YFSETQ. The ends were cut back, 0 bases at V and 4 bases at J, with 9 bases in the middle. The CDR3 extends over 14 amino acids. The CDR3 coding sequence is TGCGCCAGCAGCTTGGCAGGGGGGGCAGATACGCAGTATTTT. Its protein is CASSLAGGADTQYF.

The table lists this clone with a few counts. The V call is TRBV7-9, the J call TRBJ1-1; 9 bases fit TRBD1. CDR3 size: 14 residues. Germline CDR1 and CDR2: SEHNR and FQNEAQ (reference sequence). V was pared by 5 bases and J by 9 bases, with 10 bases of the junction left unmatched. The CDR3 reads CASSGPGQGLQAFF. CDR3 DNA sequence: TGTGCCAGCAGCGGCCCGGGACAGGGTTTACAAGCTTTCTTT.

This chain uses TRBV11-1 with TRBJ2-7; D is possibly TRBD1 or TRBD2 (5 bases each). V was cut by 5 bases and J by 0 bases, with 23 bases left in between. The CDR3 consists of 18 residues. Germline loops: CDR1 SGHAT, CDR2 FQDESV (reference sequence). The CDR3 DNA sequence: TGTGCCAGCAGCCCGATGGGGATCGGGACGGTGGGCTCCTACGAGCAGTACTTC. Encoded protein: CASSPMGIGTVGSYEQYF.

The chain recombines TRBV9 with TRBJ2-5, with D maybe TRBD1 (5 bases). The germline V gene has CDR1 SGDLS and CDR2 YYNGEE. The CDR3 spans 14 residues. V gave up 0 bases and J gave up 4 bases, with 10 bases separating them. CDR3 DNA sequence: TGTGCCAGCAGCGTAGGACAGTGGGGAGAGACCCAGTACTTC. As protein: CASSVGQWGETQYF. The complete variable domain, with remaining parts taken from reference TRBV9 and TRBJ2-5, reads DSGVTQTPKHLITATGQRVTLRCSPRSGDLSVYWYQQSLDQGLQFLIQYYNGEERAKGNILERFSAQQFPDLHSELNLSSLELGDSALYFCASSVGQWGETQYFGPGTRLLVL.

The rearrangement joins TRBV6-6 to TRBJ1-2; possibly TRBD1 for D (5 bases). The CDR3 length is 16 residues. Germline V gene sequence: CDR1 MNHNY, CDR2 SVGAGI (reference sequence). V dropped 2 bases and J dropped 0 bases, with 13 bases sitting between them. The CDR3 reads CASSYPLGESNYGYTF. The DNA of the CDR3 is TGTGCCAGCAGTTACCCTTTGGGGGAATCTAACTATGGCTACACCTTC.

This CDR3 is CASSPGQGRDTQYF. The CDR3 DNA reads TGTGCCAGCAGTCCCGGACAGGGGCGAGATACGCAGTATTTT. This rearrangement joins TRBV7-9 to TRBJ2-3, with 9 bases lining up with TRBD1. This CDR3 is 14 amino acids long. Germline CDR1 is SEHNR and CDR2 is FQNEAQ (reference sequence). J gave up 5 bases and V 6 bases, and 6 bases lay outside the gene matches.

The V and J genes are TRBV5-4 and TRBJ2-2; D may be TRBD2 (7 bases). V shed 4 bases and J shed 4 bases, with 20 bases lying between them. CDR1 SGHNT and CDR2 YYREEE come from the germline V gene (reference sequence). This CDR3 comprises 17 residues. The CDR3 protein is CASSPSNSGTLTGELFF. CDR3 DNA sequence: TGTGCCAGCAGCCCAAGTAACAGCGGGACACTCACCGGGGAGCTGTTTTTT.

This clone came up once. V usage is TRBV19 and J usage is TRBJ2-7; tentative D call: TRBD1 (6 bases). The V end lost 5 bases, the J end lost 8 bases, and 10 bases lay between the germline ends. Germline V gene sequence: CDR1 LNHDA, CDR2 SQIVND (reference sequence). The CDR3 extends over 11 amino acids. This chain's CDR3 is CASSVTGKQYF. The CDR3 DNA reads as TGTGCCAGTAGTGTAACAGGGAAGCAGTACTTC.

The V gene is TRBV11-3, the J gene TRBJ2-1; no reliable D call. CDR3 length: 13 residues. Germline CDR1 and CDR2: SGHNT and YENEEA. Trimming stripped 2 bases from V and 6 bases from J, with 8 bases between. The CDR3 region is CASSLLDLNEQFF. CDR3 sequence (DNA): TGTGCCAGCAGCTTATTAGACCTCAATGAGCAGTTCTTC.

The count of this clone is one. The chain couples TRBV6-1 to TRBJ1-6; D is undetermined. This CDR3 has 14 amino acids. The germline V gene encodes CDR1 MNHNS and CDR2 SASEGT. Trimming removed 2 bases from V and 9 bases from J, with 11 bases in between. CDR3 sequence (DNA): TGTGCCAGCAGTGAAAGCGACCCTTTTTCACCCCTCCACTTT. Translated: CASSESDPFSPLHF.

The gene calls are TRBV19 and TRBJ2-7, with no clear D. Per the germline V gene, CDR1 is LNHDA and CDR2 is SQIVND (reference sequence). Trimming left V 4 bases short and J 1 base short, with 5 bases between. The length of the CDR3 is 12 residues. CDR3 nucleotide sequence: TGTGCCAGTAGTAAAGGGTCCTACGAGCAGTACTTC. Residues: CASSKGSYEQYF.

The CDR3, as DNA: TGTGCCAGCAGCTTTGTTAGTAGTGCGGGAGGCGGGGAGACCCAGTACTTC. Translating gives CASSFVSSAGGGETQYF. The chain recombines TRBV11-3 with TRBJ2-5, with 8 bases matching TRBD2. The germline V gene has CDR1 SGHNT and CDR2 YENEEA. This CDR3 region has 17 residues. V lost 3 bases, J lost 5 bases, and 14 bases stayed unmatched. The variable domain in full, completed from reference TRBV11-3 and TRBJ2-5, reads EAGVVQSPRYKIIEKKQPVAFWCNPISGHNTLYWYLQNLGQGPELLIRYENEEAVDDSQLPKDRFSAERLKGVDSTLKIQPAELGDSAVYLCASSFVSSAGGGETQYFGPGTRLLVL.

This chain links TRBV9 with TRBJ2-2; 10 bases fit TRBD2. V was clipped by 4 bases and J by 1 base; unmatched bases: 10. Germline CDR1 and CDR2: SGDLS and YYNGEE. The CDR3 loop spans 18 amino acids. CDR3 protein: CASSPGMVAGGNTGELFF. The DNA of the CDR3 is TGTGCCAGCAGCCCCGGAATGGTAGCGGGAGGGAACACCGGGGAGCTGTTTTTT.

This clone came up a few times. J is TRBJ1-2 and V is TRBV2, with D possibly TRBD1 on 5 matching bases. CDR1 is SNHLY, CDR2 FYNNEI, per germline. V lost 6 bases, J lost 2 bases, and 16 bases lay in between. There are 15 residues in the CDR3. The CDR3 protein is CASSPVRAGNYGYTF. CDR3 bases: TGTGCCAGCAGCCCGGTCAGGGCAGGGAACTATGGCTACACCTTC.

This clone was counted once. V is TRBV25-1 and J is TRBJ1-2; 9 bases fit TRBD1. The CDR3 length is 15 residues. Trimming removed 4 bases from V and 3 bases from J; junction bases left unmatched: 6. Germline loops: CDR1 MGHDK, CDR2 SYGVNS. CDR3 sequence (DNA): TGTGCCAGCAGTGGGGGGCGGGACAGGGACTATGGCTACACCTTC. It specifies CASSGGRDRDYGYTF.

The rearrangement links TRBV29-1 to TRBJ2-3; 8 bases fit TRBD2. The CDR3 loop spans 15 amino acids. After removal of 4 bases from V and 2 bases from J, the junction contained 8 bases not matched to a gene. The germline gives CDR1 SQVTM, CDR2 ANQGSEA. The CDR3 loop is CSVAHGTSLTDTQYF. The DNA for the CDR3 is TGCAGCGTTGCCCACGGGACTAGTCTCACAGATACGCAGTATTTT.

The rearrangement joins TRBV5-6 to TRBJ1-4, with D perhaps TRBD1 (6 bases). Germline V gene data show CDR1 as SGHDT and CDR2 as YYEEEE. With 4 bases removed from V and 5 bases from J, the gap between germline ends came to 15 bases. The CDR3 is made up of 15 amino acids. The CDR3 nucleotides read TGTGCCAGCAGCGGTGAGACAGGAACAAATGAAAAACTGTTTTTT. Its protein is CASSGETGTNEKLFF.

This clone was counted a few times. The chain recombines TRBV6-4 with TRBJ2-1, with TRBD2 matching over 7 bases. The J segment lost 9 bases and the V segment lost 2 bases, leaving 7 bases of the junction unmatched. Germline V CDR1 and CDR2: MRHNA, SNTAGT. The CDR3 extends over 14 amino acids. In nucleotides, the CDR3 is TGTGCCAGCAGTGACGAGGGAGGGCCTGGTGAGCAGTTCTTC. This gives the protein CASSDEGGPGEQFF.